The 10 T cell receptor beta chains below all came from one sample that was sequenced in a study of cytomegalovirus exposure and HLA in healthy donors. The PCR was carried out with 60 Vbeta primers and 13 Jbeta primers. Sequenced by immunoSEQ multiplex PCR; TCRdb stores in-frame clones only, minus some. The top ten hold about 1.5% of the sample, which has 100,000 to 150,000 clones, 65% to 85% seen once. What was sequenced was PBMCs. The source is a woman younger than 30 in good health and CMV-seronegative.

The sample holds a few counts of this clone. The chain combines TRBV5-6 with TRBJ2-2; TRBD2 might be the D (6 bases). CDR3 length: 15 residues. Trimming took 4 bases from V and 2 from J, leaving 12 bases between them. Germline V gene data show CDR1 as SGHDT and CDR2 as YYEEEE. The DNA of the CDR3 is TGTGCCAGCAGCCATTCGGGACTTAACACCGGGGAGCTGTTTTTT. It is translated as CASSHSGLNTGELFF.

This chain uses TRBV13 with TRBJ1-1; tentatively, D is TRBD1 (5 bases). The germline CDR1 and CDR2 sequences are PRHDT and FYEKMQ (reference sequence). Deletions cut 0 bases from V and 4 bases from J, with 9 bases between. This CDR3 is built from 14 residues. The CDR3 bases are TGTGCCAGCAGCTTAGGTCAGGGAGGCACTGAAGCTTTCTTT. Encoded protein: CASSLGQGGTEAFF.

The chain joins TRBV6-6 to TRBJ2-5; no clear D gene. The germline gives CDR1 MNHNY, CDR2 SVGAGI (reference sequence). The CDR3 is made up of 11 amino acids. The V gene lost 6 bases and the J gene lost 5 bases, with 7 bases spanning the gap. The DNA of the CDR3 is TGTGCCAGCAGCCCCGGGGAGACCCAGTACTTC. Translation: CASSPGETQYF.

The V and J genes are TRBV5-1 and TRBJ2-7; D is perhaps TRBD1 (6 bases). V lost 7 bases and J 1 base, leaving 12 bases between the germline ends. The CDR3 is 13 amino acids. Germline values: CDR1 SGHRS, CDR2 YFSETQ. CDR3 DNA sequence: TGCGCCAGCCAGCCCGGACAGTCCTACGAGCAGTACTTC. Protein sequence: CASQPGQSYEQYF.

J is TRBJ2-5 and V is TRBV29-1; a weak D match, TRBD2 (6 bases). Germline CDR1 SQVTM, CDR2 ANQGSEA. The CDR3 length is 14 residues. Trimming took 7 bases from V and 1 from J, leaving 16 bases between them. This chain's CDR3 is CSGGDESGQETQYF. Here the CDR3 DNA reads TGCAGCGGGGGGGACGAATCGGGCCAAGAGACCCAGTACTTC. Complete variable domain (other parts from reference TRBV29-1 and TRBJ2-5): SAVISQKPSRDICQRGTSLTIQCQVDSQVTMMFWYRQQPGQSLTLIATANQGSEATYESGFVIDKFPISRPNLTFSTLTVSNMSPEDSSIYLCSGGDESGQETQYFGPGTRLLVL.

The V and J genes are TRBV21-1 and TRBJ2-7; the DNA was not compared with TRBD1, the D call given in the table. TRBV21-1 is tagged as a pseudogene. This CDR3 has 12 residues. This CDR3 is CARTGLTYEQYF. As DNA, the CDR3 is TGTGCCAGGACAGGGCTTACCTACGAGCAGTACTTC.

This clone has just one count. This chain links TRBV6-6 with TRBJ2-1; 8 bases are a match to TRBD2. Losses at the gene ends were 2 bases for V and 9 bases for J; bases not matched to a gene: 9. The CDR3 is made up of 15 amino acids. Looked up from germline, CDR1 is MNHNY and CDR2 is SVGAGI (reference sequence). The CDR3 spells CASSYGGAGDTEQFF. The CDR3 DNA is TGTGCCAGCAGTTACGGGGGAGCGGGAGATACTGAGCAGTTCTTC.

The chain couples TRBV30 to TRBJ2-1; 12 nucleotides match TRBD2. V was pared by 0 bases and J by 8 bases, with 8 bases of the junction left unmatched. This CDR3 is 16 amino acids long. The germline V gene has CDR1 GTSNPN and CDR2 SVGIG (reference sequence). CDR3 DNA: TGTGCCTGGAGTGTCCCCACTAGCGGGAGGTCGGATGAGCAGTTCTTC. This sequence encodes CAWSVPTSGRSDEQFF.

The chain uses TRBV5-1 and TRBJ2-7, with 7 bases fitting TRBD2. There are 15 residues in the CDR3. J lost 2 bases, V lost 0 bases, and 5 bases had no gene match. CDR1 SGHRS and CDR2 YFSETQ come from the germline V gene. As DNA, the CDR3 is TGCGCCAGCAGCTTGGCGGCGGGAGTGGCCTACGAGCAGTACTTC. Translation gives CASSLAAGVAYEQYF.

This clone was observed a few times. The rearrangement uses TRBV30 and TRBJ1-1; possibly TRBD1 for D (6 bases). CDR1 GTSNPN and CDR2 SVGIG come from the germline V gene (reference sequence). The CDR3 contains 12 residues. V was trimmed by 4 bases and J by 4 bases, leaving 10 bases between them. The CDR3 nucleotides are TGTGCCTGGACACAGGGAGTCACTGAAGCTTTCTTT. Encoded protein: CAWTQGVTEAFF.